A single T cell receptor beta chain is shown here with its context. The V gene's germline CDR1 is MNHNS and CDR2 SASEGT. V lost 1 base to trimming and J lost 2 bases, with 15 bases between them. CDR3 length: 17 amino acids. The data stem from a study of cytomegalovirus exposure and HLA in healthy donors. The primer mix had 60 Vbeta and 13 Jbeta primers. Assay used: immunoSEQ multiplex PCR; TCRdb lists only in-frame clones, some missing. The data contain 150,000 to 200,000 clones, around four fifths of them seen just once; the ten biggest clones take up around 1.9%. This chain links TRBV6-1 with TRBJ2-1; D is uncertain. Sample: PBMCs. This TCR was sampled from a man aged 18 to 30 in good health and CMV-seronegative. In nucleotides, the CDR3 is TGTGCCAGCAGTGAAGGGGTAACAGTCCACCCCTACAATGAGCAGTTCTTC. Its protein product is CASSEGVTVHPYNEQFF.